The T cell receptor (beta chain) under discussion was sequenced for a study of T cells in Graves' hyperthyroidism and ophthalmopathy. Study observations and caveats: A 13 V-J signature model discriminated ophthalmopathy versus stable hyperthyroidism. The model foresaw ophthalmopathy a median 6.5 months prior to onset.

Lactation, pregnancy, other autoimmune disease or uncontrolled infection excluded patients. RNA transcripts yielded amplified TCR beta CDR3 regions. Primed by the HTBI set, a first-round RT-PCR was run on the TCR CDR3. TCRdb processed the multiplex PCR reads anew with MiXCR; each CDR3 protein has one entry. The sample shows about 200,000 distinct CDR3 sequences, more than 15% of them seen only once. Trimming shortened V by 7 bases and J by 7 bases, and 16 bases separated the two germline ends. Germline CDR1 is SQVTM and CDR2 is ANQGSEA. This CDR3 spans 13 amino acids. A few counts support this clonotype. Its antigen is currently unknown.

The chain couples TRBV29-1 to TRBJ1-4, with D maybe TRBD1 (5 bases). The sequenced material came from blood. This receptor was taken from a man in his fifties or sixties with Graves' hyperthyroidism. CDR3 in DNA: TGCAGCGCGGCGCAGGTTAGGGGTGAAAAACTGTTTTTT. Amino acids: CSAAQVRGEKLFF.